This T cell receptor (beta chain) appears in the sequencing data of a study of shared T cell receptors in the human thymus. TCRdb keeps only in-frame clones here, not all; method: immunoSEQ multiplex PCR. The sample has some 720,000 clones; approximately 88% are singletons. V was trimmed by 3 bases and J by 2 bases, leaving 18 bases between them. The germline gives CDR1 LGHNA, CDR2 YNFKEQ. The CDR3 has 17 residues. This clone appeared a few times. These records were also assigned to another study, of human thymus T cells. As that study records: Immunologically healthy infants in Finland undergoing congenital heart defect surgery were the donors. Corrective cardiac operations yielded the resected thymus tissue. The authors found apparently biased V and J gene usage in thymic and blood repertoires. Unrelated individuals reportedly shared highly overlapping thymic TCR repertoires.

The sequencing input was thymocytes. This chain uses TRBV4-2 with TRBJ2-3; D call uncertain. The sequence came from a boy in the first two years of life with a congenital heart defect. Here the CDR3 reads CASSHALCGSHTDTQYF. The CDR3, as DNA: TGTGCCAGCAGCCACGCCCTTTGCGGATCACACACAGATACGCAGTATTTT.